This TCR beta chain was captured by sequencing in a study of blood T cell repertoires in COVID-19. About the research overall: The United States, Italy and Spain were the sources of the acute and convalescent COVID-19 samples. The analysed material was cDNA or gDNA that came from T cells, B-cell-depleted T cells, or PBMCs.

The trim removed 5 bases at V and 6 bases at J, leaving 7 bases unmatched. Germline-derived CDR1 and CDR2 are MNHEY and SMNVEV (reference sequence). This CDR3 is 14 amino acids long. As handled by the study authors: Amplified reference gene primers provided the basis for estimating nucleated cell counts. Assay used: immunoSEQ multiplex PCR; TCRdb lists only in-frame clones, some missing. The DNA was the basis for D and trimming; V, J and clone size are from that table. Among approximately 290,000 clones listed, about nine tenths were seen once. This clone was detected a few times. This receptor was obtained from a young man with active or convalescent COVID-19. The V call is TRBV27, the J call TRBJ2-7; 10 bases are shared with TRBD2. The material sequenced was peripheral blood. CDR3 amino acids: CASSTPSGGSEQYF. The CDR3 nucleotides are TGTGCCAGCAGTACACCTAGCGGGGGATCCGAGCAGTACTTC.